The next 8 T cell receptor beta chains were all read from a single sample in a study of blood T cell repertoires in COVID-19 (dated by TCRdb to 2020 to 2022). Library preparation employed the immunoSEQ multiplex PCR assay. Here the immuneACCESS table is served through TCRdb, limited to in-frame sequences with V and J called. Missing clones are a known gap in these copies; in checked studies unresolved V genes cover under half, and the rest lacks a known reason. Counted in this sample were roughly 190,000 clones; about four fifths of them appeared once. The ten largest clones add up to about 5.7% of the sample. Sequences were obtained from peripheral blood. The receptors come from a woman in her forties with acute or convalescent COVID-19.

The CDR3 coding sequence is TGTGCCAGCAGGGTCGGGGTGTCGAGATCACCCCTCCACTTT. Translated: CASRVGVSRSPLHF. The gene calls are TRBV27 and TRBJ1-6; D is undetermined. Trimming left V 6 bases short and J 10 bases short, with 16 bases between. Germline CDR1 reads MNHEY; CDR2 reads SMNVEV (reference sequence). This CDR3 comprises 14 residues.

The chain combines TRBV5-8 with TRBJ2-7; a possible D gene is TRBD1 (6 bases). The CDR3 spans 15 residues. V was clipped by 1 base and J by 2 bases, with 13 bases between them. Looked up from germline, CDR1 is SGHTS and CDR2 is YDEGEE. The chain's CDR3 is CASSLRGAGAYEQYF. The CDR3 nucleotides are TGTGCCAGCAGCTTGCGAGGGGCAGGGGCCTACGAGCAGTACTTC.

CDR3 residues: CASSPRGNQPQHF. The CDR3 nucleotides are TGTGCCAGCAGCCCAAGGGGGAATCAGCCCCAGCATTTT. This sequence joins TRBV7-9 and TRBJ1-5; D may be TRBD1 (6 bases). The CDR3 has 13 amino acids. Germline V gene sequence: CDR1 SEHNR, CDR2 FQNEAQ (reference sequence). V was pared by 5 bases and J by 4 bases, with 9 bases between.

This clone was seen once. V gene TRBV21-1 combines with J gene TRBJ2-5; the table assigns TRBD1, which was not confirmed against the DNA. TRBV21-1 is a recognized pseudogene. This CDR3 is built from 14 residues. CDR3 amino acids: CASSTMNTEETQYF. For the CDR3, the DNA is TGTGCCAGCAGCACGATGAACACAGAAGAGACCCAGTACTTC.

This sequence joins TRBV11-2 and TRBJ2-1; the D gene is possibly TRBD1 (7 bases). V was shortened by 5 bases and J by 6 bases, with 14 bases between the two germline ends. The CDR3 contains 14 residues. Germline V gene data show CDR1 as SGHAT and CDR2 as FQNNGV. The CDR3 spells CASSIIQGGNEQFF. The CDR3 coding sequence is TGTGCCAGCAGCATAATCCAGGGGGGCAATGAGCAGTTCTTC.

This clone was observed once. The gene calls are TRBV27 and TRBJ2-7; TRBD1 matches at 7 bases. This CDR3 is built from 15 residues. Trimming at V came to 1 base and at J to 6 bases, leaving 9 bases not matched to a gene. Germline CDR1 is MNHEY and CDR2 is SMNVEV (reference sequence). The CDR3 region is CASSLLGTVNSEQYF. Written as DNA, the CDR3 is TGTGCCAGCAGTTTATTAGGGACAGTTAATTCCGAGCAGTACTTC.

This chain connects TRBV6-2 or TRBV6-3 to TRBJ1-2; 7 bases align to TRBD1. Germline CDR1 and CDR2: MNHEY and SVGEGT. Trimming took 0 bases from V and 7 from J; bases not matched to a gene: 8. The length of the CDR3 is 15 residues. The CDR3 nucleotides are TGTGCCAGCAGTTACTCGAACTCTAGGGGGCTTGGCTACACCTTC. This encodes CASSYSNSRGLGYTF.

This chain links TRBV27 with TRBJ1-1, with 7 bases lining up with TRBD1. The germline CDR1 and CDR2 sequences are MNHEY and SMNVEV (reference sequence). The CDR3 runs to 14 residues. J gave up 2 bases and V 6 bases, and 6 bases lay outside the gene matches. The CDR3 sequence is CASSTTGSNTEAFF. CDR3 bases: TGTGCCAGCAGCACGACAGGGTCCAACACTGAAGCTTTCTTT.